This is a list of T cell receptor beta chains from one sample in a study of blood T cell repertoires in COVID-19. The data were produced by immunoSEQ multiplex PCR, yet TCRdb's version contains in-frame clones alone and is incomplete. The sample has roughly 130,000 clones; around 87% are singletons. Sequencing was done on a sample of peripheral blood. The receptors were sampled from a woman between 55 and 75 years old with acute or convalescent COVID-19. Both conserved end residues are part of each CDR3. The D gene is left open where the match is weak. Expanded clones are given a class, and other clones once, few, many or no size at all.

NA,once,TRBV19,TRBJ1-4,CASSIVVNEKLFF,TGTGCCAGTAGTATAGTCGTTAATGAAAAACTGTTTTTT
TRBD1,once,TRBV5-1,TRBJ2-3,CASSHTGGFVGDTQYF,TGCGCCAGCAGCCATACAGGGGGTTTTGTTGGAGATACGCAGTATTTT
NA,once,TRBV9,TRBJ2-7,CASSVGRASHEQYF,TGTGCCAGCAGCGTAGGAAGGGCTAGCCACGAGCAGTACTTC
NA,NA,TRBV5-1,TRBJ2-5,CASSLGQGDSETQYF,TGCGCCAGCAGCTTGGGTCAGGGGGACTCGGAGACCCAGTACTTC
TRBD1,NA,TRBV15,TRBJ1-1,CATSRDQGARGTEAFF,TGTGCCACCAGCAGGGATCAGGGGGCGCGTGGCACTGAAGCTTTCTTT
NA,NA,TRBV7-9,TRBJ2-5,CASSLDNGETQYF,TGTGCCAGCAGCTTAGACAATGGAGAGACCCAGTACTTC
NA,NA,TRBV3-1/TRBV3-2,TRBJ1-2,CASSQGQILGGYTF,TGTGCCAGCAGCCAAGGACAGATTCTAGGGGGCTACACCTTC
TRBD1,NA,TRBV28,TRBJ1-2,CASSRDSLYTF,TGTGCCAGCAGCCGGGACAGCCTCTACACCTTC
NA,NA,TRBV4-1,TRBJ1-4,CASSQEHAPTGEKLFF,TGCGCCAGCAGCCAAGAGCATGCGCCGACTGGTGAAAAACTGTTTTTT
NA,NA,TRBV15,TRBJ2-5,CATSRDRGETQYF,TGTGCCACCAGCAGAGACAGGGGAGAGACCCAGTACTTC
TRBD1,NA,TRBV4-1,TRBJ2-4,CASSQNSGTGNKNIQYF,TGCGCCAGCAGCCAAAACTCCGGGACAGGGAACAAAAACATTCAGTACTTC
TRBD1,NA,TRBV2,TRBJ1-2,CASSVGDRVGTF,TGTGCCAGCAGTGTAGGTGACAGGGTAGGGACCTTC
TRBD1,NA,TRBV2,TRBJ2-1,CASAGDRGDEQFF,TGTGCCAGCGCTGGGGACAGAGGGGATGAGCAGTTCTTC
NA,NA,TRBV7-9,TRBJ1-1,CASSLGVSVRYTEAFF,TGTGCCAGCAGCTTAGGCGTCTCGGTGAGATACACTGAAGCTTTCTTT
TRBD2,NA,TRBV7-6,TRBJ2-1,CASSLSLGLAVNNEQFF,TGTGCCAGCAGCTTAAGTCTGGGACTAGCGGTTAACAATGAGCAGTTCTTC
NA,NA,TRBV19,TRBJ2-3,CASSIAISTDTQYF,TGTGCCAGTAGTATAGCCATCAGCACAGATACGCAGTATTTT
TRBD1,NA,TRBV5-1,TRBJ2-7,CASSLGDRGLHTSYEQYF,TGCGCCAGCAGCTTGGGGGACAGGGGGTTACACACCTCCTACGAGCAGTACTTC
TRBD1,NA,TRBV29-1,TRBJ1-1,CSARQGDGTEAFF,TGCAGCGCCCGACAGGGGGATGGAACTGAAGCTTTCTTT
TRBD1,NA,TRBV2,TRBJ1-1,CASRGDRDTEAFF,TGTGCCAGCAGAGGGGACAGGGACACTGAAGCTTTCTTT
NA,once,TRBV3-1/TRBV3-2,TRBJ1-3,CASSQRGFSGNTIYF,TGTGCCAGCAGCCAAAGAGGGTTCTCTGGAAACACCATATATTTT
TRBD2,NA,TRBV5-1,TRBJ2-1,CASSPAGLAGNEQFF,TGCGCCAGCAGCCCTGCGGGACTAGCAGGGAATGAGCAGTTCTTC
NA,NA,TRBV7-9,TRBJ1-1,CASSYQGTTEAFF,TGTGCCAGCAGCTATCAGGGTACCACTGAAGCTTTCTTT
NA,NA,TRBV5-1,TRBJ1-5,CASSLLGQSNQPQHF,TGCGCCAGCAGCCTACTAGGACAGAGCAATCAGCCCCAGCATTTT
TRBD2,NA,TRBV7-8,TRBJ2-1,CASSLPTSGRGDNEQFF,TGTGCCAGCAGCTTACCAACTAGCGGGAGAGGCGACAATGAGCAGTTCTTC
NA,NA,TRBV5-5,TRBJ2-5,CASSLGDAGQETQYF,TGTGCCAGCAGCTTGGGGGACGCGGGGCAAGAGACCCAGTACTTC
NA,NA,TRBV28,TRBJ1-2,CASMILFGGYTF,TGTGCCAGCATGATCCTATTTGGTGGCTACACCTTC
TRBD2,NA,TRBV28,TRBJ2-2,CASSSSLAGDLTGELFF,TGTGCCAGCAGTTCCTCACTAGCGGGAGACCTAACCGGGGAGCTGTTTTTT
NA,NA,TRBV7-8,TRBJ1-1,CASSLASAGAEAFF,TGTGCCAGCAGCTTAGCGTCGGCAGGCGCTGAAGCTTTCTTT
TRBD1,NA,TRBV19,TRBJ2-5,CASSRRGTGKETQYF,TGTGCCAGTAGTAGAAGGGGGACAGGGAAAGAGACCCAGTACTTC
NA,NA,TRBV27,TRBJ2-1,CASSLWGAHNEQFF,TGTGCCAGCAGTTTATGGGGAGCCCACAATGAGCAGTTCTTC
NA,NA,TRBV5-1,TRBJ1-1,CASSAVDTSNTEAFF,TGCGCCAGCAGCGCGGTGGACACGTCGAACACTGAAGCTTTCTTT
TRBD2,NA,TRBV18,TRBJ2-7,CASSFPGLAYEQYF,TGTGCCAGCTCATTTCCGGGACTAGCCTACGAGCAGTACTTC
TRBD1,NA,TRBV9,TRBJ2-2,CASSATSRGMNTGELFF,TGTGCCAGCAGCGCCACATCCAGGGGGATGAACACCGGGGAGCTGTTTTTT
TRBD1,NA,TRBV6-1,TRBJ1-1,CASSETGRNTEAFF,TGTGCCAGCAGTGAGACAGGGCGGAACACTGAAGCTTTCTTT
NA,NA,TRBV5-1,TRBJ1-1,CASRGEAIAFF,TGCGCCAGCAGAGGGGAGGCGATCGCTTTCTTT
NA,NA,TRBV19,TRBJ2-6,CASSTLHQTAGANVLTF,TGTGCCAGTAGTACTCTCCATCAGACAGCTGGGGCCAACGTCCTGACTTTC
NA,few,TRBV5-4,TRBJ1-5,CASSSQGNDQPQHF,TGTGCCAGCAGCTCTCAGGGGAATGATCAGCCCCAGCATTTT
NA,NA,TRBV14,TRBJ2-1,CASSQGGVSYNEQFF,TGTGCCAGCAGCCAAGGCGGGGTATCCTACAATGAGCAGTTCTTC
NA,NA,TRBV7-9,TRBJ2-2,CASSQDGSQTGELFF,TGTGCCAGCAGCCAGGACGGGAGTCAAACCGGGGAGCTGTTTTTT
NA,NA,TRBV28,TRBJ1-2,CASSFPVGGGGYTF,TGTGCCAGCAGTTTCCCCGTAGGTGGAGGAGGCTACACCTTC
NA,NA,TRBV5-1,TRBJ1-5,CASSLAGSGQPQHF,TGCGCCAGCAGCTTGGCAGGGTCAGGTCAGCCCCAGCATTTT
NA,NA,TRBV18,TRBJ2-5,CASSIGQSGETQYF,TGTGCCAGCTCAATAGGACAGAGCGGAGAGACCCAGTACTTC
NA,NA,TRBV5-1,TRBJ2-2,CASNIEANTGELFF,TGCGCCAGCAATATCGAGGCCAACACCGGGGAGCTGTTTTTT
TRBD2,NA,TRBV5-4,TRBJ2-3,CASSSGLAGVTDTQYF,TGTGCCAGCAGCTCCGGACTAGCGGGAGTCACAGATACGCAGTATTTT
NA,NA,TRBV6-5,TRBJ2-5,CASSYIGQQETQYF,TGTGCCAGCAGTTACATTGGGCAGCAAGAGACCCAGTACTTC
NA,NA,TRBV7-9,TRBJ2-1,CASSLSQRTSRVLNEQFF,TGTGCCAGCAGCTTATCACAACGTACTAGCCGGGTTTTAAATGAGCAGTTCTTC
TRBD1,NA,TRBV28,TRBJ1-1,CASSLPGQGHTEAFF,TGTGCCAGCAGTTTGCCCGGACAGGGTCACACTGAAGCTTTCTTT
NA,once,TRBV6-5,TRBJ2-1,CASKHNEQFF,TGTGCCAGCAAGCACAATGAGCAGTTCTTC
NA,NA,TRBV24-1,TRBJ1-5,CATQQGSNQPQHF,TGTGCCACACAACAGGGTAGCAATCAGCCCCAGCATTTT
TRBD1,few,TRBV20-1,TRBJ2-3,CSASSGDRGLKRDTQYF,TGCAGTGCTAGTTCTGGAGACAGGGGACTGAAAAGGGATACGCAGTATTTT
TRBD1,NA,TRBV5-1,TRBJ2-2,CASSLLAGTGNTGELFF,TGCGCCAGCAGCTTGTTGGCCGGGACAGGGAACACCGGGGAGCTGTTTTTT
NA,NA,TRBV2,TRBJ1-1,CASGQAQRGTEAFF,TGTGCCAGCGGTCAGGCCCAAAGGGGCACTGAAGCTTTCTTT
TRBD1,NA,TRBV5-5,TRBJ1-2,CASSEDRQRGFSTNYGYTF,TGTGCCAGCAGCGAGGACAGGCAGAGGGGCTTTTCCACTAACTATGGCTACACCTTC
NA,few,TRBV4-1,TRBJ2-1,CASSLTPRGNRYNEQFF,TGCGCCAGCAGCCTAACCCCCCGGGGAAACCGCTACAATGAGCAGTTCTTC
NA,NA,TRBV28,TRBJ2-1,CASSYGHPNEQFF,TGTGCCAGCAGTTATGGACACCCCAATGAGCAGTTCTTC
NA,NA,TRBV19,TRBJ1-2,CASSIIQSSGYTF,TGTGCCAGTAGTATAATACAGTCAAGTGGCTACACCTTC
NA,NA,TRBV7-3,TRBJ2-1,CASSLTSRGNEQFF,TGTGCCAGCAGCTTAACAAGTAGAGGCAATGAGCAGTTCTTC
TRBD2,NA,TRBV15,TRBJ2-3,CATRRFGTSGSWSTDTQYF,TGTGCCACCAGGAGGTTTGGGACTAGCGGGAGTTGGAGTACAGATACGCAGTATTTT
NA,NA,TRBV24-1,TRBJ1-5,CATSDTGSRPQHF,TGTGCCACCAGTGATACAGGTTCCCGGCCCCAGCATTTT